One and the same sample provided the 14 T cell receptor beta chains below, sequenced in a study of T cell responses to AZD1222 COVID-19 vaccine. Data came from immunoSEQ multiplex PCR; TCRdb stores just in-frame clones and leaves some out. Of about 150,000 clones detected, about 90% appear once; the ten largest clones hold 1.5% to 2%. Sequenced here: peripheral blood, sampled on day 0 of AZD1222 vaccination. The receptors shown here come from an adult in good health.

This chain joins TRBV28 and TRBJ1-1; perhaps TRBD1 as D (6 bases). CDR3 length equals 13 residues. Germline lookup yields CDR1 MDHEN and CDR2 SYDVKM. The V gene lost 3 bases and the J gene lost 11 bases, with 16 bases spanning the gap. The CDR3 here is CASSLGGWDTAFF. The CDR3 DNA is TGTGCCAGCAGTTTGGGGGGGTGGGACACTGCTTTCTTT.

The chain links TRBV2 to TRBJ1-1; 7 positions agree with TRBD1. J gave up 5 bases and V 1 base, and 7 bases lay outside the gene matches. Germline V gene sequence: CDR1 SNHLY, CDR2 FYNNEI. The CDR3 has 15 residues. CDR3 in DNA: TGTGCCAGCAGTGAAGATGAGGGGGCAAGAACTGAAGCTTTCTTT. The encoded protein is CASSEDEGARTEAFF.

The chain couples TRBV5-4 to TRBJ1-2, with 7 positions matching TRBD1. The ends lost 4 bases at V and 2 bases at J; junction bases unmatched: 8. Germline assignment: CDR1 SGHNT and CDR2 YYREEE (reference sequence). This CDR3 is 15 amino acids long. This chain's CDR3 is CASSADRALNYGYTF. The CDR3 DNA reads TGTGCCAGCAGCGCCGACAGGGCCTTAAACTATGGCTACACCTTC.

The chain links TRBV5-1 to TRBJ2-1; 14 positions agree with TRBD2. This CDR3 comprises 18 residues. Germline CDR1 is SGHRS and CDR2 is YFSETQ. V shed 4 bases and J 1 base; nucleotides not matched to a gene: 7. The CDR3 bases are TGCGCCAGCAGCCCGGGACTAGCGGGGGCCCCATCCTACAATGAGCAGTTCTTC. It encodes CASSPGLAGAPSYNEQFF.

This clone was recorded once. The chain has TRBV20-1 and TRBJ2-5; tentatively, D is TRBD1 or TRBD2 (6 bases each). From germline, CDR1 is DFQATT and CDR2 SNEGSKA (reference sequence). This CDR3 is built from 13 residues. V lost 3 bases and J lost 5, with 13 bases in between. The CDR3 DNA is TGCAGTGCTAGTTGGGGGGCGCGGGAGACCCAGTACTTC. Encoded protein: CSASWGARETQYF.

This clone was observed a handful of times. V is TRBV7-9 and J is TRBJ2-7, with 7 bases identical to TRBD1. CDR3 length equals 16 residues. CDR1 SEHNR and CDR2 FQNEAQ come from the germline V gene (reference sequence). V dropped 4 bases and J dropped 3; count of bases not matched to a gene: 12. The CDR3 coding sequence is TGTGCCAGCAGCTCACCCCTCCAGGGACAGATCTACGAGCAGTACTTC. This encodes CASSSPLQGQIYEQYF.

This clone was seen only once. The V call is TRBV11-2, the J call TRBJ2-1; the match to TRBD1 covers 9 bases. J was trimmed by 8 bases and V by 2 bases; bases with no gene match: 7. Germline V gene lookup returns CDR1 SGHAT and CDR2 FQNNGV. The CDR3 contains 15 residues. CDR3 sequence: CASSLFGTGKDEQFF. CDR3 DNA: TGTGCCAGCAGCTTATTCGGGACAGGGAAGGATGAGCAGTTCTTC.

This clone was seen only once. This chain links TRBV19 with TRBJ2-7; D is possibly TRBD2 (6 bases). The CDR3 length is 11 residues. The germline gives CDR1 LNHDA, CDR2 SQIVND (reference sequence). Trimming stripped 5 bases from V and 6 bases from J, with 8 bases between. The CDR3 DNA follows: TGTGCCAGTAGTCTGGAGGGCGAGCAGTACTTC. This sequence encodes CASSLEGEQYF. The whole variable domain, filled in from reference TRBV19 and TRBJ2-7, reads DGGITQSPKYLFRKEGQNVTLSCEQNLNHDAMYWYRQDPGQGLRLIYYSQIVNDFQKGDIAEGYSVSREKKESFPLTVTSAQKNPTAFYLCASSLEGEQYFGPGTRLTVT.

The chain has TRBV19 and TRBJ1-1; 9 nucleotides align to TRBD1. This CDR3 has 14 residues. Germline CDR1 LNHDA, CDR2 SQIVND (reference sequence). V trimming: 5 bases; J trimming: 3 bases; junction bases outside the gene matches: 4. The CDR3, as DNA: TGTGCCAGTAGTCTACAGGGGGCCGACACTGAAGCTTTCTTT. Its translation is CASSLQGADTEAFF.

The chain combines TRBV7-6 with TRBJ1-1, with D possibly being TRBD1 (6 bases). Germline CDR1 reads SGHVS; CDR2 reads FNYEAQ. V was pared by 1 base and J by 1 base, with 16 bases between. This CDR3 is built from 17 residues. The CDR3 is CASSLVGLQGSNTEAFF. CDR3 in DNA: TGTGCCAGCAGCTTAGTAGGACTACAGGGTTCGAACACTGAAGCTTTCTTT. The variable domain in full, with the rest retrieved from reference TRBV7-6 and TRBJ1-1, is GAGVSQSPRYKVTKRGQDVALRCDPISGHVSLYWYRQALGQGPEFLTYFNYEAQQDKSGLPNDRFSAERPEGSISTLTIQRTEQRDSAMYRCASSLVGLQGSNTEAFFGQGTRLTVV.

The rearrangement links TRBV28 to TRBJ1-1, with D unclear. The germline V and J ends were trimmed by 7 bases and 0 bases, with 12 bases remaining between them. The CDR3 runs to 14 residues. The germline CDR1 and CDR2 sequences are MDHEN and SYDVKM. The CDR3 DNA reads as TGTGCCAGCATACCGATGCAAATGAACACTGAAGCTTTCTTT. Protein sequence: CASIPMQMNTEAFF.

The chain uses TRBV5-1 and TRBJ2-7; 8 bases agree with TRBD1. Germline CDR1 reads SGHRS; CDR2 reads YFSETQ. The CDR3 extends over 14 amino acids. V lost 0 bases, J lost 2 bases, and 1 base stayed unmatched. The CDR3, as DNA: TGCGCCAGCAGCTTGGGGGACAGGACCTACGAGCAGTACTTC. As protein: CASSLGDRTYEQYF.

The rearrangement uses TRBV27 and TRBJ1-6; D is unresolved. Germline V gene sequence: CDR1 MNHEY, CDR2 SMNVEV (reference sequence). The V end was cut by 4 bases, the J end by 6 bases, with 19 bases between. This CDR3 is 17 amino acids long. The CDR3 region is CASSSVPGRVLNSPLHF. The DNA of the CDR3 is TGTGCCAGCAGTTCTGTCCCAGGCCGCGTGCTTAATTCACCCCTCCACTTT.

The genes are TRBV18 and TRBJ2-7, with D possibly matching TRBD2 (5 bases). Between the trimmed V and J ends, which lost 3 bases and 7 bases, there was a span of 16 bases. This CDR3 region has 14 residues. The germline CDR1 and CDR2 sequences are KGHSH and LQKENI. The CDR3 DNA reads as TGTGCCAGCTCACCTGGGCAGGACTCTGGGGAGCAGTACTTC. Translated, it gives CASSPGQDSGEQYF.